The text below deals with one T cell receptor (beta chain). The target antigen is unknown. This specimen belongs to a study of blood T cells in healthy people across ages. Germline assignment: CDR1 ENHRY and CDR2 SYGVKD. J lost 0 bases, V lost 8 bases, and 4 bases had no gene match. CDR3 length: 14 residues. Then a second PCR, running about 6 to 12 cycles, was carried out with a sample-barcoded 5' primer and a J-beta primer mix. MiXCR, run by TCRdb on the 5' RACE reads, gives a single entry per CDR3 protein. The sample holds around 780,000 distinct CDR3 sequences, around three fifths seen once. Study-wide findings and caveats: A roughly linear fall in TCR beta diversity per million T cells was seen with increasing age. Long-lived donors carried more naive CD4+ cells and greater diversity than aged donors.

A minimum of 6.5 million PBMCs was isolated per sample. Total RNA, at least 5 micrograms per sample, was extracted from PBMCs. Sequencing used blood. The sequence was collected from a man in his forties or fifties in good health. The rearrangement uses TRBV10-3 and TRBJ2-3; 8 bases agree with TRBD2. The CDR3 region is CAIFSGASTDTQYF. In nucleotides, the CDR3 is TGTGCCATCTTTAGCGGGGCTAGCACAGATACGCAGTATTTT.